This T cell receptor (beta chain) was found in a study of CD8 T cells in ankylosing spondylitis. Findings and caveats of the study: Disease-linked clones displayed a CD8+ phenotype and appeared relatively rarely in peripheral blood. Reactive arthritis synovial fluid and blood were previously reported to contain some motif variants. The clones that were linked to disease were reported to be significantly enriched in matched synovial fluid samples from ankylosing spondylitis patients. Seemingly characteristic of ankylosing spondylitis blood was a TCR beta motif consisting of fewer than 10 highly homologous variants.

This clonotype was seen only a few times. No antigen is known for it. Per germline, CDR1 SGHTA and CDR2 FQGNSA. CDR3 length: 16 amino acids. Trimming removed 6 bases from V and 8 bases from J; junction bases left unmatched: 7. Molecular-barcoded quantitative 5'-RACE produced these TCR beta libraries. TCRdb independently ran MiXCR on the 5' RACE reads; one entry per CDR3 protein. The data show about 800,000 distinct CDR3 sequences, 10% to 15% seen once. Sequencing was done on a sample of blood, either unsorted or a sorted T cell fraction (not recorded which). The sequence was collected from a male donor with ankylosing spondylitis. The chain couples TRBV7-2 to TRBJ2-1; TRBD2 matches at 16 bases. The CDR3 loop is CASSPPGLAGGDEQFF. CDR3 coding DNA: TGTGCCAGCAGTCCACCGGGACTAGCGGGGGGGGATGAGCAGTTCTTC.